A single sample gave rise to the 4 T cell receptor beta chains below, sequenced in a study of graft-versus-host responses after intestinal transplantation (dated by TCRdb to 2020 to 2023). Library prep was done by the immunoSEQ multiplex PCR assay. What TCRdb holds here is the immuneACCESS table cut down to in-frame rearrangements. Part of the clones is not present; checked against another copy, under half of the missing clones reflect an unresolved V gene, and the others are unexplained. Within this sample are approximately 2,500 clones, with around 93% of them counted one time only. The ten largest clones represent approximately 1.5% of the sample. Source: PBMCs, taken around 20 days after intestinal transplant. The receptors were sampled from a human patient who received an intestinal transplant, so some T cells may come from the graft donor.

The rearrangement uses TRBV7-8 and TRBJ1-5; no clear D gene. The germline V gene has CDR1 SGHVS and CDR2 FQNEAQ. Between the trimmed V and J ends, which lost 5 bases and 6 bases, there was a span of 14 bases. CDR3 size: 14 residues. In DNA form, the CDR3 reads TGTGCCAGCAGCCCGAGTGCGAGTGGTCAGCCCCAGCATTTT. It yields the protein CASSPSASGQPQHF.

The V and J genes are TRBV28 and TRBJ1-4, with a weak D call TRBD1 (6 bases). With 3 bases removed from V and 4 bases from J, the gap between germline ends came to 9 bases. The CDR3 is 14 amino acids. CDR1 is MDHEN and CDR2 is SYDVKM in the germline V gene. The CDR3 is CASSLDRSNEKLFF. CDR3 nucleotide sequence: TGTGCCAGCAGTTTGGACAGAAGTAATGAAAAACTGTTTTTT. Combining the CDR3 with reference TRBV28 and TRBJ1-4 gives the whole variable domain DVKVTQSSRYLVKRTGEKVFLECVQDMDHENMFWYRQDPGLGLRLIYFSYDVKMKEKGDIPEGYSVSREKKERFSLILESASTNQTSMYLCASSLDRSNEKLFFGSGTQLSVL.

J is TRBJ2-5 and V is TRBV7-9; D may be TRBD2 (5 bases). Germline CDR1 and CDR2: SEHNR and FQNEAQ (reference sequence). V shed 6 bases and J shed 2 bases, with 10 bases lying between them. The CDR3 contains 13 residues. CDR3 sequence: CASREGRQETQYF. The CDR3, as DNA: TGTGCCAGCAGAGAGGGTCGGCAAGAGACCCAGTACTTC. Looking up the rest from reference TRBV7-9 and TRBJ2-5 gives the full variable domain: DTGVSQNPRHKITKRGQNVTFRCDPISEHNRLYWYRQTLGQGPEFLTYFQNEAQLEKSRLLSDRFSAERPKGSFSTLEIQRTEQGDSAMYLCASREGRQETQYFGPGTRLLVL.

This chain joins TRBV7-9 and TRBJ1-1; 10 bases align to TRBD1. The CDR3 covers 16 residues. Per germline, CDR1 SEHNR and CDR2 FQNEAQ (reference sequence). The V gene end was trimmed by 4 bases and the J gene end by 1 base; junction bases not matched to a gene: 6. DNA for the CDR3: TGTGCCAGCAGCTCTCCCCGACAGGGGGCGAACACTGAAGCTTTCTTT. It encodes CASSSPRQGANTEAFF. Filled out from reference TRBV7-9 and TRBJ1-1, the complete variable domain reads DTGVSQNPRHKITKRGQNVTFRCDPISEHNRLYWYRQTLGQGPEFLTYFQNEAQLEKSRLLSDRFSAERPKGSFSTLEIQRTEQGDSAMYLCASSSPRQGANTEAFFGQGTRLTVV.